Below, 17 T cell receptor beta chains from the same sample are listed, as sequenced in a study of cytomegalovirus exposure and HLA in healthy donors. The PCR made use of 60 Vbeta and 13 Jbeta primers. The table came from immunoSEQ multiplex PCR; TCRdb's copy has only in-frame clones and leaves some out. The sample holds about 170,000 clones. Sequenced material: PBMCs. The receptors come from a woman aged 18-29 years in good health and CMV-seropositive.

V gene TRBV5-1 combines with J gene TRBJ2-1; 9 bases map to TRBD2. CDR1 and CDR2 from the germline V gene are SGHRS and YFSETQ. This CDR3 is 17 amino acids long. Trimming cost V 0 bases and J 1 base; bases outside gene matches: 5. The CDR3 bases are TGCGCCAGCAGCTTGGGTAGCGGGAGATCGTCCTACAATGAGCAGTTCTTC. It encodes CASSLGSGRSSYNEQFF.

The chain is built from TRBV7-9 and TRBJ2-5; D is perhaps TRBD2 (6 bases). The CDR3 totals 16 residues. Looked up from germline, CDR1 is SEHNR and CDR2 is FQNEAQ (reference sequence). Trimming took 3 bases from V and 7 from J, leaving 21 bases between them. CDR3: CASSLIRASGSVTQYF. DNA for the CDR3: TGTGCCAGCAGCTTGATCCGGGCCTCCGGGAGTGTGACCCAGTACTTC.

In nucleotides, the CDR3 is TGTGCCAGCAGCCAAGTTCCTAATCCGGGTGTGAACGAGCAGTACTTC. This gives the protein CASSQVPNPGVNEQYF. The gene calls are TRBV14 and TRBJ2-7; unclear D gene. The CDR3 runs to 16 residues. The V gene's germline CDR1 is SGHDN and CDR2 FVKESK. V was shortened by 1 base and J by 5 bases, with 18 bases between the two germline ends.

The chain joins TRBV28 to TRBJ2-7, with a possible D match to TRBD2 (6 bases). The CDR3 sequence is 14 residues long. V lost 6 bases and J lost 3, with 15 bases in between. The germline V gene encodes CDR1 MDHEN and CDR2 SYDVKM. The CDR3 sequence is CASRYAGLNYEQYF. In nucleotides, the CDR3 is TGTGCCAGCAGATACGCGGGACTGAACTACGAGCAGTACTTC.

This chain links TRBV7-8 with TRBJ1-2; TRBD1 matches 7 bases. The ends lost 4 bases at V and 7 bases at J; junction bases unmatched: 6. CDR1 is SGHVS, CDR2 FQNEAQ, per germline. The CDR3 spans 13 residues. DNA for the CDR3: TGTGCCAGCAGCTACGACAGGGCCACTGGCTACACCTTC. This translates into CASSYDRATGYTF.

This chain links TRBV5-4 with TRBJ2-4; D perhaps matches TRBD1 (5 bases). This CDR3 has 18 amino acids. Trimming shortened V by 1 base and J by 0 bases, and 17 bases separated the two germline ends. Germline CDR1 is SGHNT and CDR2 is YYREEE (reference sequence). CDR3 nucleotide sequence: TGTGCCAGCAGCTTGTGGTCAGGGAATCGTATAGCCAAAAACATTCAGTACTTC. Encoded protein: CASSLWSGNRIAKNIQYF.

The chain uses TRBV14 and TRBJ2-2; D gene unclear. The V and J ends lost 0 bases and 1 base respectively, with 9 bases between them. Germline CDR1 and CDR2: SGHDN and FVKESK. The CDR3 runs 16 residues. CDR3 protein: CASSQDWAENTGELFF. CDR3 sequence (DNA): TGTGCCAGCAGCCAAGATTGGGCAGAGAACACCGGGGAGCTGTTTTTT.

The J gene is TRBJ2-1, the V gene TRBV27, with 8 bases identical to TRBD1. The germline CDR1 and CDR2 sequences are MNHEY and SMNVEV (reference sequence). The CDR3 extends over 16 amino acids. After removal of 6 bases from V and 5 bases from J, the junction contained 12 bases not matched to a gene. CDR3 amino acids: CASSPKTGVANNEQFF. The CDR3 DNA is TGTGCCAGCAGCCCGAAGACAGGGGTGGCCAACAATGAGCAGTTCTTC.

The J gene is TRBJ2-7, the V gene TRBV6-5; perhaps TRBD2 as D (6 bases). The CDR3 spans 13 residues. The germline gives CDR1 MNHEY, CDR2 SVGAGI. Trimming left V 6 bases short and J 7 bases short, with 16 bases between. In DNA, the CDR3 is TGTGCCAGCAGCCCCGGAGGGACTCCTGAGCAGTACTTC. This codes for CASSPGGTPEQYF.

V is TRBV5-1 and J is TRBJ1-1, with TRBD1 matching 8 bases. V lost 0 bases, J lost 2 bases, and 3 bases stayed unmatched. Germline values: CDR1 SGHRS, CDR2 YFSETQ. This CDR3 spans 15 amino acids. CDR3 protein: CASSLGQGFNTEAFF. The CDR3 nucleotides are TGCGCCAGCAGCTTGGGACAGGGGTTTAACACTGAAGCTTTCTTT.

In DNA form, the CDR3 reads TGTGCCAGCAGATTTCGTGCGGGGGCGGCTGAAGCTTTCTTT. Its protein is CASRFRAGAAEAFF. V gene TRBV6-1 combines with J gene TRBJ1-1, with D perhaps matching TRBD1 (6 bases). The CDR3 totals 14 residues. V was pared by 6 bases and J by 6 bases, with 17 bases between. CDR1 and CDR2 (germline): MNHNS, SASEGT.

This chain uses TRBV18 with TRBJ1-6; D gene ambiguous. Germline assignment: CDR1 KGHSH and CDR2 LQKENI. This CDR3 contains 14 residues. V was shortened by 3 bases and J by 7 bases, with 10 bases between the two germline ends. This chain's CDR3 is CASSPGGDNSPLHF. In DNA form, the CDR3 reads TGTGCCAGCTCACCGGGTGGAGACAATTCACCCCTCCACTTT.

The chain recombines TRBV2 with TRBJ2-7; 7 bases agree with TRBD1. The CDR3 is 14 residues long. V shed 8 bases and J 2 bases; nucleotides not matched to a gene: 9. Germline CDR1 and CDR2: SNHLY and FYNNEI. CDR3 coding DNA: TGTGCCAGCTGCTTCCGGGGACAGACCTACGAGCAGTACTTC. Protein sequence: CASCFRGQTYEQYF.

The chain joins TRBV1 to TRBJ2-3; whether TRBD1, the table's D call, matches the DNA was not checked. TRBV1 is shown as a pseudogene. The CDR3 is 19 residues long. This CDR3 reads CTSSRPGGAGYPMTDTQYF. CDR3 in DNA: TGCACCAGCAGCCGCCCTGGGGGCGCGGGCTACCCAATGACAGATACGCAGTATTTT.

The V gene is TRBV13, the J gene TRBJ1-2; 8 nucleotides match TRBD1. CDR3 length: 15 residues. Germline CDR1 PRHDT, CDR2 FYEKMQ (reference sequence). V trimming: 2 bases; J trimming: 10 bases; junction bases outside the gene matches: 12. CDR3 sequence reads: CASSLNGLGQGNYTF. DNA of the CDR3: TGTGCCAGCAGCTTAAATGGATTAGGACAGGGAAACTACACCTTC.

The DNA for the CDR3 is TGCGCCAGCAGCTGGACTAGCGGTTACAATGAGCAGTTCTTC. This sequence encodes CASSWTSGYNEQFF. The chain uses TRBV5-1 and TRBJ2-1; 10 bases map to TRBD2. Germline CDR1 is SGHRS and CDR2 is YFSETQ. There are 14 residues in the CDR3. Unmatched junction bases numbered 1, after V lost 3 bases and J lost 4 bases.

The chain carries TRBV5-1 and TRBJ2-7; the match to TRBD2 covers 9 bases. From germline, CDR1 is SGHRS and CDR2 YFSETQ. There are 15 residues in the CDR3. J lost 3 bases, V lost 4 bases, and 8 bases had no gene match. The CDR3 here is CASSVSGGHSYEQYF. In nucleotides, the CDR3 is TGCGCCAGCAGCGTTAGCGGGGGCCACAGCTACGAGCAGTACTTC.